This entry is about one T cell receptor (beta chain). Its specificity is unknown. Patients with autoimmune history or systemic immunosuppression were excluded. Blood got drawn at baseline, again on cycle 4 day 1, and then on cycle 7 day 1. Some clones are missing from TCRdb's copy, which holds only in-frame ones; the method was immunoSEQ multiplex PCR. The data contain about 81,000 clones, 70% to 90% of them singletons. The CDR3 runs 13 residues. Trimming took 7 bases from V and 3 from J, leaving 10 bases between them. Germline CDR1 SGHTA, CDR2 FQGNSA. The sample belongs to a study of OX40 agonist ivuxolimab in advanced cancers. Study-level points and caveats: The 0.1-3.0 mg/kg partial responders had among the lowest clonal expansion.

The sequencing used CD4+ or CD8+ T cells sorted from blood, collected in a trial of the OX40 agonist ivuxolimab. This sequence originates from an adult with an advanced solid tumor such as melanoma, head and neck, liver or kidney cancer. The chain recombines TRBV7-2 with TRBJ2-1, with D tentatively TRBD1 (5 bases). The CDR3 loop reads CASKKGLYNEQFF. The CDR3 DNA follows: TGTGCCAGCAAGAAGGGGCTCTACAATGAGCAGTTCTTC.